This T cell receptor beta chain was captured in a study of control samples from healthy donors and cancer patients (TCRdb year 2020). Libraries came from the immunoSEQ multiplex PCR assay. TCRdb's version of the immuneACCESS table is confined to in-frame rearrangements and falls short of the full clone set. An unresolved V gene accounts for under half of the shortfall where checked; the remainder is of unknown origin. The sample data list some 130,000 clones, and 92% of these were observed just once. The ten top clones hold about 1.9% of the sample. Notes on this clone: Its antigen is currently not known. Base-call qualities are not available, and no considerably larger clone is one nucleotide away.

The CDR3, cysteine through phenylalanine, is 13 amino acids long. CDR3 DNA is the only sequence kept; it has 39 bases, read in frame from the first base. V loses 3 bases of germline sequence and J loses 0 bases, and the interval between the two ends is 9 bases. CDR1 SQVTM and CDR2 ANQGSEA are derived from the germline V gene. This TCR was recovered from a woman aged 45 to 65 in good health. Sequenced sample: blood. This sequence uses TRBV29-1 and TRBJ2-7, with no confident D gene call. This receptor carries the CDR3 CSVETRASYEQYF. The bases read TGCAGCGTTGAGACGCGAGCCTCCTACGAGCAGTACTTC.